The 7 T cell receptor beta chains listed next were all sequenced from one sample in a study of blood T cells in healthy people across ages. Primed by a sample-barcoded 5' primer and a J-beta primer mix, a second PCR proceeded for about 6 to 12 cycles. In TCRdb, the 5' RACE reads were re-called with MiXCR into one record per CDR3 protein. The sample yields roughly 800,000 distinct CDR3 sequences, approximately 24% seen once. These data are also associated with another study on T cells of mothers and their children.

The specimen was blood. Receptors were obtained from a boy aged 5-17 years in good health.

This clonotype appeared a few times. The V call is TRBV21-1, the J call TRBJ1-6; the listed D gene, TRBD1, was not tested against the DNA. TRBV21-1 is reported as a pseudogene. CDR3 length: 15 amino acids. In DNA, the CDR3 is TGTGCCAGCAGCATGAGAGGACAGGGCTATTCACCCCTCCACTTT. It yields the protein CASSMRGQGYSPLHF.

The CDR3 is CSARDHDGSREQFF. The CDR3 nucleotides read TGCAGTGCTAGAGATCACGACGGGTCTCGTGAGCAGTTCTTC. The genes are TRBV20-1 and TRBJ2-1; D is unresolved. V was shortened by 0 bases and J by 9 bases, with 15 bases between the two germline ends. The V gene's germline CDR1 is DFQATT and CDR2 SNEGSKA (reference sequence). The CDR3 contains 14 residues.

This clonotype was found a few times. CDR3 DNA: TGTGCCAGCAGTAGTCCTAGCGCGAGCGACGAGCAGTACTTC. Translating it yields CASSSPSASDEQYF. The rearrangement uses TRBV28 and TRBJ2-7; maybe TRBD2 (6 bases). Per the germline V gene, CDR1 is MDHEN and CDR2 is SYDVKM. The CDR3 contains 14 residues. V was trimmed by 5 bases and J by 5 bases, leaving 16 bases between them.

V usage is TRBV28 and J usage is TRBJ2-2; 10 bases match TRBD2. V lost 1 base and J lost 2; bases outside the gene matches: 4. Germline V gene lookup returns CDR1 MDHEN and CDR2 SYDVKM. CDR3 size: 17 residues. Here the CDR3 DNA reads TGTGCCAGCAGTTTATTGGCTAGCGGGGGCAACACCGGGGAGCTGTTTTTT. Protein: CASSLLASGGNTGELFF.

This rearrangement joins TRBV19 to TRBJ1-5; tentative D call: TRBD1 (5 bases). Germline CDR1 and CDR2: LNHDA and SQIVND (reference sequence). This CDR3 is 14 amino acids long. Trimming took 2 bases from V and 4 from J, leaving 9 bases between them. CDR3 sequence: CASSILAGNQPQHF. DNA of the CDR3: TGTGCCAGTAGTATATTGGCAGGGAATCAGCCCCAGCATTTT.

This chain links TRBV18 with TRBJ2-3; the D gene is possibly TRBD1 (6 bases). V lost 3 bases and J 3 bases, leaving 13 bases between the germline ends. The CDR3 spans 15 residues. CDR1 and CDR2 from the germline V gene are KGHSH and LQKENI. CDR3 nucleotides: TGTGCCAGCTCACCGAGACAGGAATTGACAGATACGCAGTATTTT. It is translated as CASSPRQELTDTQYF.

This clonotype was counted a few times. J is TRBJ2-6 and V is TRBV7-9, with TRBD1 identical over 9 bases. CDR3 length equals 18 residues. Per germline, CDR1 SEHNR and CDR2 FQNEAQ (reference sequence). V gave up 3 bases and J gave up 1 base; unmatched junction bases: 7. The CDR3 loop is CASSLRQGVLSGANVLTF. CDR3 sequence (DNA): TGTGCCAGCAGCTTGAGACAGGGGGTCCTTTCTGGGGCCAACGTCCTGACTTTC.